This T cell receptor beta chain appears in the sequencing data of a study of CD8 T cells in Susac syndrome. Sequencing of TCR beta was performed on blood CD8+ T cells and on blood CD4+ T cells. The multiple sclerosis control group consisted of treatment-naive patients whose relapsing-remitting disease, which was either stable or active, fulfilled revised McDonald criteria. Random hexamers were used to reverse transcribe the RNA input (about 0.45 to 1 ug). TCRdb ran MiXCR on the immunoSEQ multiplex PCR reads and lists one entry per CDR3 protein. The table includes a few hundred thousand distinct CDR3 sequences, 75% to 90% detected once. Only a few counts were recorded for this clonotype. The V gene's germline CDR1 is SGHNT and CDR2 YENEEA. Between the trimmed V and J ends, which lost 4 bases and 0 bases, there was a span of 6 bases. CDR3 length equals 13 residues.

V is TRBV11-3 and J is TRBJ1-1; no definite D call. Sequenced input: CD8+ T cells from PBMCs. The TCR sequence derives from a human donor with multiple sclerosis. DNA of the CDR3: TGTGCCAGCAGCTACACCTTGAACACTGAAGCTTTCTTT. This encodes CASSYTLNTEAFF.